Below, one T cell receptor (beta chain) is given with its context. What it binds is not known. The record originates from a study of CXCR3-negative and CXCR3-positive naive CD8 T cells. Findings of the study overall: Partly lower CXCR3 expression followed cryopreservation, and most assays relied on fresh PBMCs. CXCR3-expressing naive cells carried TRB CDR3s more hydrophobic than those of CXCR3-negative naive cells.

The germline V gene encodes CDR1 MNHEY and CDR2 SVGEGT. The CDR3 consists of 11 residues. Cells that were CD45RO-CCR7+CD27+CD95- constituted naive CD8+ T cells. UMI-labeled TRB cDNA libraries were prepared by 5' RACE. TCRdb reprocessed the 5' RACE reads and stores each CDR3 protein as one record, lacking DNA. The listing records approximately 62,000 distinct CDR3 sequences. The TCR originated in a human donor in good health. Some clones in this sample may be carry-over from other donors' samples. The sequenced sample consisted of naive CXCR3- CD8+ T cells from blood. The subset denotes: CD45RO-CCR7+CD27+CD95- naive CD8+ T cells lacking CXCR3 (TNR3-). V usage is TRBV6-2 or TRBV6-3 and J usage is TRBJ2-7. The CDR3 sequence: CASSANYEQYF.